Following are 22 T cell receptor beta chains from one sample sequenced in a study of OX40 agonist ivuxolimab in advanced cancers. Profiling relied on immunoSEQ multiplex PCR, and the TCRdb table lists in-frame clones only, not all of them. The sample contains under 50,000 clones, roughly 89% of which appear only once. The input for sequencing was CD4+ or CD8+ T cells sorted from blood, taken in a trial of the OX40 agonist ivuxolimab. Receptors were obtained from an adult with an advanced solid tumor such as melanoma, head and neck, liver or kidney cancer.

This chain joins TRBV19 and TRBJ2-3, with D unresolved. The CDR3 consists of 15 residues. The V end lost 4 bases, the J end lost 2 bases, and 13 bases lay between the germline ends. From germline, CDR1 is LNHDA and CDR2 SQIVND (reference sequence). The CDR3 DNA is TGTGCCAGTAGTACCGGGTCATCCCCCACAGATACGCAGTATTTT. Protein: CASSTGSSPTDTQYF.

The CDR3 DNA follows: TGTGCCAGCAGCTTAGTGGGGAATGAGCAGTTCTTC. Translation gives CASSLVGNEQFF. J is TRBJ2-1 and V is TRBV6-5; D remains ambiguous. The V end lost 6 bases, the J end lost 7 bases, and 10 bases lay between the germline ends. The CDR3 runs to 12 residues. Germline CDR1 and CDR2: MNHEY and SVGAGI.

The chain links TRBV7-9 to TRBJ2-7; no reliable D call. Germline V gives CDR1 SEHNR, CDR2 FQNEAQ (reference sequence). The ends were cut back, 1 base at V and 4 bases at J, with 5 bases in the middle. This CDR3 comprises 12 residues. The CDR3 is CASSLVGYEQYF. As DNA, the CDR3 is TGTGCCAGCAGCTTAGTTGGGTACGAGCAGTACTTC.

The chain joins TRBV5-6 to TRBJ2-7, with 12 bases aligning to TRBD2. Germline CDR1 and CDR2: SGHDT and YYEEEE. V trimming: 5 bases; J trimming: 2 bases; junction bases outside the gene matches: 5. The CDR3 is 15 amino acids. The CDR3 spells CASRLLAGGPYEQYF. As DNA, the CDR3 is TGTGCCAGCAGGTTACTAGCGGGGGGTCCCTACGAGCAGTACTTC.

Points on this clone: Given the absence of the conserved phenylalanine or tryptophan at the CDR3 end, a read error is likely. The DNA is omitted, as the CDR3 cannot be located on it reliably, and the CDR3 follows TCRdb's listing. The chain uses TRBV7-4 and TRBJ1-5; the table's D call of TRBD1 was not tested on the DNA. Germline CDR1 is SGHVT and CDR2 is SQSDAQ. Inclusive of both ends, the CDR3 amounts to 10 amino acids. The CDR3 sequence is CASSLGTGVL.

This clone was found once. J is TRBJ1-3 and V is TRBV5-1; D is undetermined. Trimming cost V 0 bases and J 0 bases, with 4 bases left between them. The germline gives CDR1 SGHRS, CDR2 YFSETQ. There are 14 residues in the CDR3. The DNA for the CDR3 is TGCGCCAGCAGCTTGGGCATCTCTGGAAACACCATATATTTT. Translation gives CASSLGISGNTIYF.

This clone was seen a handful of times. The V call is TRBV27, the J call TRBJ2-7; D is perhaps TRBD1 (6 bases). The CDR3 contains 16 residues. The germline V and J ends were trimmed by 6 bases and 7 bases, with 25 bases remaining between them. The germline V gene encodes CDR1 MNHEY and CDR2 SMNVEV (reference sequence). The CDR3 nucleotides are TGTGCCAGCAGCCCCTCGCCTCGACAGGCTCCTGAGGAGCAGTACTTC. Its protein is CASSPSPRQAPEEQYF.

This rearrangement joins TRBV4-1 to TRBJ2-3, with D possibly being TRBD2 (5 bases). CDR3 length: 16 residues. V was pared by 0 bases and J by 2 bases, with 12 bases between. Germline V gene sequence: CDR1 MGHRA, CDR2 YSYEKL. CDR3: CASSQDSSRTTDTQYF. For the CDR3, the DNA is TGCGCCAGCAGCCAAGATTCTAGCCGCACCACAGATACGCAGTATTTT.

This clone has a handful of counts. This sequence joins TRBV19 and TRBJ1-1; a weak D match, TRBD1 (5 bases). Looked up from germline, CDR1 is LNHDA and CDR2 is SQIVND (reference sequence). The CDR3 is 10 residues long. Trimming took 8 bases from V and 6 from J, leaving 7 bases between them. Here the CDR3 DNA reads TGTGCCAGTCGGGGGGCTGAAGCTTTCTTT. Protein product: CASRGAEAFF.

The rearrangement links TRBV27 to TRBJ2-2, with 7 positions matching TRBD2. The CDR3 runs to 15 residues. V lost 6 bases to trimming and J lost 6 bases; unmatched junction nucleotides: 10. Germline V gives CDR1 MNHEY, CDR2 SMNVEV (reference sequence). CDR3 coding DNA: TGTGCCAGCAGGGAGATAGGGACTACAGCCGGGGAGCTGTTTTTT. Residues: CASREIGTTAGELFF.

The chain joins TRBV27 to TRBJ2-1; maybe TRBD1 (6 bases). The CDR3 totals 15 residues. V was clipped by 2 bases and J by 2 bases, with 10 bases between them. CDR1 is MNHEY, CDR2 SMNVEV, per germline (reference sequence). In DNA form, the CDR3 reads TGTGCCAGCAGTTTAAGGGGGTTGGCCTACAATGAGCAGTTCTTC. It encodes CASSLRGLAYNEQFF.

The V call is TRBV6-5, the J call TRBJ2-5; D gene uncertain. The ends were cut back, 8 bases at V and 3 bases at J, with 13 bases in the middle. The CDR3 totals 13 residues. Per the germline V gene, CDR1 is MNHEY and CDR2 is SVGAGI. The CDR3 DNA reads as TGTGCCAGCGGGGAAAGCCATAAAGAGACCCAGTACTTC. Protein product: CASGESHKETQYF.

As for this clone: Other DNA sequences in this specimen translate into the identical CDR3. This sequence joins TRBV7-9 and TRBJ1-1; no reliable D call. V was pared by 4 bases and J by 1 base, with 4 bases between. The CDR3 spans 12 residues. The germline V gene encodes CDR1 SEHNR and CDR2 FQNEAQ (reference sequence). The CDR3 sequence is CASSYGNTEAFF. The CDR3 DNA follows: TGTGCCAGCAGCTACGGGAACACTGAAGCTTTCTTT. Variable domain in full (rest from reference TRBV7-9 and TRBJ1-1): DTGVSQNPRHKITKRGQNVTFRCDPISEHNRLYWYRQTLGQGPEFLTYFQNEAQLEKSRLLSDRFSAERPKGSFSTLEIQRTEQGDSAMYLCASSYGNTEAFFGQGTRLTVV.

The chain uses TRBV9 and TRBJ2-2; the D gene could be TRBD1 or TRBD2 (5 bases each). CDR1 and CDR2 (germline): SGDLS, YYNGEE. Trimming pared 1 base from V and 5 bases from J, leaving 12 bases between. The CDR3 is 15 residues long. DNA for the CDR3: TGTGCCAGCAGCGTATGGGACCAAGTTACCGGGGAGCTGTTTTTT. It yields the protein CASSVWDQVTGELFF.

This chain connects TRBV27 to TRBJ2-7; D possibly corresponds to TRBD1 (5 bases). This CDR3 has 13 residues. Germline CDR1 and CDR2: MNHEY and SMNVEV (reference sequence). V was clipped by 4 bases and J by 2 bases, with 9 bases between them. This chain's CDR3 is CASSSTETYEQYF. The CDR3 nucleotides read TGTGCCAGCAGTTCGACAGAAACCTACGAGCAGTACTTC.

This chain connects TRBV20-1 to TRBJ2-7; tentatively, D is TRBD1 (5 bases). The CDR3 is made up of 11 amino acids. Trimming removed 0 bases at V and 6 bases at J, with 6 bases between. Germline-derived CDR1 and CDR2 are DFQATT and SNEGSKA (reference sequence). The CDR3 is CSAREGPEQYF. The DNA of the CDR3 is TGCAGTGCTAGAGAGGGGCCCGAGCAGTACTTC.

The V and J genes are TRBV5-6 and TRBJ2-1; D may be TRBD2 (7 bases). CDR1 and CDR2 (germline): SGHDT, YYEEEE. Trimming shortened V by 3 bases and J by 7 bases, and 17 bases separated the two germline ends. This CDR3 is 15 amino acids long. CDR3 in DNA: TGTGCCAGCAGCTGGCCGGGGGGCGTTAGGAATGAGCAGTTCTTC. It encodes CASSWPGGVRNEQFF.

The chain recombines TRBV27 with TRBJ2-3; a weak D match, TRBD2 (6 bases). Germline loops: CDR1 MNHEY, CDR2 SMNVEV (reference sequence). V lost 5 bases, J lost 2 bases, and 23 bases lay in between. This CDR3 comprises 18 residues. CDR3 sequence: CASSPQGVLGLITDTQYF. The CDR3 bases are TGTGCCAGCAGTCCGCAGGGAGTCCTGGGACTTATCACAGATACGCAGTATTTT.

The gene calls are TRBV11-3 and TRBJ2-2; TRBD2 matches 11 bases. The length of the CDR3 is 16 residues. Looked up from germline, CDR1 is SGHNT and CDR2 is YENEEA. V was clipped by 5 bases and J by 6 bases; unmatched bases: 8. The CDR3 nucleotides read TGTGCCAGCAGCCCATTAGCGGGAGGGGAAGCCGGGGAGCTGTTTTTT. Protein: CASSPLAGGEAGELFF.

The J gene is TRBJ1-2, the V gene TRBV10-3; no firm D call. Germline V gene lookup returns CDR1 ENHRY and CDR2 SYGVKD. The CDR3 runs 13 residues. With 3 bases removed from V and 2 bases from J, the gap between germline ends came to 7 bases. CDR3 residues: CAISELSNYGYTF. CDR3 nucleotides: TGTGCCATCAGTGAACTGTCGAACTATGGCTACACCTTC.

This chain links TRBV7-8 with TRBJ1-5; no clear D. V shed 5 bases and J shed 0 bases, with 11 bases lying between them. Germline CDR1 is SGHVS and CDR2 is FQNEAQ. This CDR3 comprises 15 residues. Here the CDR3 DNA reads TGTGCCAGCAGCCCGACGACTCTTAGCAATCAGCCCCAGCATTTT. The encoded protein is CASSPTTLSNQPQHF. Looking up the rest from reference TRBV7-8 and TRBJ1-5 gives the full variable domain: GAGVSQSPRYKVAKRGQDVALRCDPISGHVSLFWYQQALGQGPEFLTYFQNEAQLDKSGLPSDRFFAERPEGSVSTLKIQRTQQEDSAVYLCASSPTTLSNQPQHFGDGTRLSIL.

The J gene is TRBJ2-1, the V gene TRBV6-5; TRBD2 matches 7 bases. After removal of 3 bases from V and 8 bases from J, the junction contained 13 bases not matched to a gene. This CDR3 comprises 16 residues. Germline CDR1 is MNHEY and CDR2 is SVGAGI. CDR3 loop: CASSYTGGGVIHEQFF. As DNA, the CDR3 is TGTGCCAGCAGTTATACTGGCGGGGGAGTGATACATGAGCAGTTCTTC.